This T cell receptor (beta chain) stems from a study of beta chain features in type 1 diabetes. Expressed TCRB transcripts were sequenced because the isolated RNA had all been reverse transcribed beforehand. Some clones are missing from TCRdb's copy, which holds only in-frame ones; the method was immunoSEQ multiplex PCR. The sample consists of hundreds of thousands of clones, 13% of them appearing once. V was shortened by 2 bases and J by 0 bases, with 4 bases between the two germline ends. CDR3 size: 13 residues. Looked up from germline, CDR1 is PRHDT and CDR2 is FYEKMQ (reference sequence). This clone showed up just a few times. What it binds is unknown. Regarding the study as a whole: Shorter TCRB CDR3s, moderately but significantly so, were found in Type 1 diabetes patients in all four CD4+ subsets.

The sequenced sample consisted of naive CD4+ T cells from blood. The chain employs TRBV13 and TRBJ1-1; D remains ambiguous. This clonotype was sampled from a man aged 18 to 35 with type 1 diabetes. This CDR3 reads CASSLKLNTEAFF. Here the CDR3 DNA reads TGTGCCAGCAGCTTAAAGTTGAACACTGAAGCTTTCTTT.